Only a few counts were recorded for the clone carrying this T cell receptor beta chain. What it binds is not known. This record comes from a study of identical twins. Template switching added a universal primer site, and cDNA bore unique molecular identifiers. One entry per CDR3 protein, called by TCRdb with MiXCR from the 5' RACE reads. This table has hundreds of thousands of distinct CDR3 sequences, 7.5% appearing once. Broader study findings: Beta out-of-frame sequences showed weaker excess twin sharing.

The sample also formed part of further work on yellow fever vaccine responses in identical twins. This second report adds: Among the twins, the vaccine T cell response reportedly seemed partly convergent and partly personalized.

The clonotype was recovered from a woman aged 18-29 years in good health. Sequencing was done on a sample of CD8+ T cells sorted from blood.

The CDR3 DNA sequence: TGCAGTGCTACCCAGTGGGGTGGGGTTCAAGAGACCCAGTACTTC. It yields the protein CSATQWGGVQETQYF. The chain couples TRBV20-1 to TRBJ2-5; D is undetermined. Trimming stripped 4 bases from V and 2 bases from J, with 17 bases between. The CDR3 totals 15 residues. Germline CDR1 reads DFQATT; CDR2 reads SNEGSKA (reference sequence).